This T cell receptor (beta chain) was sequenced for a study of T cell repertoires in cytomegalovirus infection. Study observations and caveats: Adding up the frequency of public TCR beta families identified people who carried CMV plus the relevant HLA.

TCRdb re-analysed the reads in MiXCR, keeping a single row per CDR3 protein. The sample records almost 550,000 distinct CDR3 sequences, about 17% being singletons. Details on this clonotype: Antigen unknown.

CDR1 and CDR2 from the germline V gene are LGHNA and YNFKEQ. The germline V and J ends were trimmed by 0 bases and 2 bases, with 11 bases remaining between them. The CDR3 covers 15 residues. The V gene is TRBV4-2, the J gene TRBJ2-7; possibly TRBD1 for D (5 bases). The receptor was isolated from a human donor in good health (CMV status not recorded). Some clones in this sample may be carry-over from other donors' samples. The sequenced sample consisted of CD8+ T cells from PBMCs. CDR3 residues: CASSQEGAGAYEQYF. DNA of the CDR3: TGTGCCAGCAGCCAAGAAGGGGCAGGAGCCTACGAGCAGTACTTC.